The entry that follows covers one TCR beta chain sequence. No cognate antigen has been identified for it. Base qualities are missing; no much larger clone stands one base away. Whole blood was collected in K2EDTA tubes by collaborating institutions according to the institutions' own protocols. For TCRbeta analysis, collaborator samples were shipped as frozen whole blood, as isolated PBMCs, or as DNA extracted from either sample type. The CDR3 runs 16 residues from the cysteine to the phenylalanine. The read is trimmed to its CDR3 DNA, 48 bases read in frame from base 1. Here V drops 3 bases and J drops 2 bases, and the junction holds 6 bases not matched to any gene. The germline V gene sets CDR1 to SGHRS and CDR2 to YFSETQ. TCRbeta CDR3 regions were amplified from genomic DNA by means of the immunoSEQ Assay, a bias-controlled multiplex PCR. Under the source paper's analysis protocol: The number of nucleated cells in each sample was estimated from the amplification of reference gene primers within the assay. To quantify the absolute abundance of each unique TCRbeta CDR3 rearrangement, sequence reads were collapsed and filtered. For each sample, productive Simpson clonality was calculated as the square root of Simpson's diversity index across productive rearrangements. TCRdb mirrors the immuneACCESS table, restricted to in-frame sequences. Some clones are absent from its copies; in checked studies, under half trace to an unresolved V gene, and the reason for the others is unknown. Clone size and V and J calls were adopted from that table, with D and trimming inferred from the DNA. Recorded for this sample are roughly 100,000 clones; about 90% of them occurred a single time. In total, the top ten clones hold approximately 2% of the sample.

These data come from a study of blood T cell repertoires in COVID-19 (dated by TCRdb to the early 2020s). For the study in its entirety: Samples from collaborators originated in the United States, Italy and Spain and spanned both the acute and convalescent phases of COVID-19. The prospective study material was composed of cDNA or gDNA derived from T cells, B-cell-depleted T cells, or PBMCs. The dataset comprised deeply sampled blood TCRbeta repertoires from subjects exposed to, actively infected with, or recovered from COVID-19. The repertoires were released in a freely available public database meant as a resource for research on the immune response to SARS-CoV-2. The samples were drawn from two sources: the first 160 participants of the ongoing ImmuneRACE study, and over 1,000 subjects contributed by 6 global collaborators. A de-identified subject ID, COVID-19 status, age in years and sex were almost always included in the sample metadata. Where available, HLA class I and class II types were obtained from metadata supplied by the sample provider rather than from assay-based typing.

Results and caveats for the whole study, not just this receptor: How much clinical and demographic metadata was included differed by source and by participant, and the metadata was provided uncurated.

Source material: peripheral blood. The TCR sequence derives from a man in his forties or fifties with active COVID-19. The chain uses TRBV5-1 and TRBJ2-1, and 9 junction bases match TRBD1. The CDR3 amino acid sequence is: CASSSPGTGPYNEQFF. The nucleotide sequence reads as follows: TGCGCCAGCAGCTCACCCGGGACAGGGCCCTACAATGAGCAGTTCTTC.